The TCR beta chain described here comes from a study of response to subunit inactivated influenza vaccine. From the RT-PCR reads, TCRdb called clonotypes with MiXCR, one entry per CDR3 protein. The repertoire holds about 610,000 distinct CDR3 sequences, with approximately 14% as singletons. V was clipped by 4 bases and J by 0 bases, with 18 bases between them. Germline-derived CDR1 and CDR2 are SGHRS and YFSETQ. The CDR3 has 17 amino acids. This clonotype was picked up a small number of times. The chain has TRBV5-1 and TRBJ2-3, with D possibly matching TRBD2 (6 bases). Source: PBMCs from blood, taken 11 to 12 days after vaccination. The receptor was derived from a man aged 50 or older who received an inactivated influenza vaccine. The CDR3 sequence: CASSPNLGLTSTDTQYF. Written as DNA, the CDR3 is TGCGCCAGCAGCCCAAACCTTGGACTAACTAGCACAGATACGCAGTATTTT.